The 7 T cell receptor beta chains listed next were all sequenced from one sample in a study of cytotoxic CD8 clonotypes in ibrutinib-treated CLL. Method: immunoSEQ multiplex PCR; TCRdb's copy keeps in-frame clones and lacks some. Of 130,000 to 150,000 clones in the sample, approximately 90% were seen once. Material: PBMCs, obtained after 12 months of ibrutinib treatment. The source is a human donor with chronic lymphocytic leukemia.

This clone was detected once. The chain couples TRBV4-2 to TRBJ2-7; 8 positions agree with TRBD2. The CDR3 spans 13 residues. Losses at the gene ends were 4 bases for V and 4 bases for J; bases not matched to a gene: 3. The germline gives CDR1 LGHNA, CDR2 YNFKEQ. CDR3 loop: CASSPRLAYEQYF. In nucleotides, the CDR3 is TGTGCCAGCAGCCCAAGACTAGCGTACGAGCAGTACTTC.

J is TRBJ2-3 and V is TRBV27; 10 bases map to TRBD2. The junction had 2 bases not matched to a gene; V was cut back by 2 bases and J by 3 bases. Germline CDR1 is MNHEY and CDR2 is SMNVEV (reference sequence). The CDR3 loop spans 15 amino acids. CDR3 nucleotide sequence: TGTGCCAGCAGTTTAGAACTAGCGGGGACAGATACGCAGTATTTT. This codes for CASSLELAGTDTQYF.

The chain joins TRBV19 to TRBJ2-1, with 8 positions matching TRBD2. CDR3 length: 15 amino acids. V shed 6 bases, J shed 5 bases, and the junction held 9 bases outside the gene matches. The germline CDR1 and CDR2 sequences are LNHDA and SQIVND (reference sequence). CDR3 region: CASRSLAGLHNEQFF. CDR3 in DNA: TGTGCCAGTAGGAGCCTAGCGGGCCTCCACAATGAGCAGTTCTTC.

This CDR3 is CASSLVSGSNNEQFF. The DNA for the CDR3 is TGTGCCAGCAGCTTAGTTAGCGGGAGTAACAATGAGCAGTTCTTC. V and J are TRBV7-2 and TRBJ2-1; 9 bases fit TRBD2. There are 15 residues in the CDR3. CDR1 and CDR2 (germline): SGHTA, FQGNSA. Losses at the gene ends were 1 base for V and 5 bases for J; bases not matched to a gene: 3.

For the CDR3, the DNA is TGTGCCAGTCGTCCGGGCGGTTTGGTAGGCTACACCTTC. It translates to CASRPGGLVGYTF. The chain couples TRBV19 to TRBJ1-2; D is unresolved. Germline V CDR1 and CDR2: LNHDA, SQIVND (reference sequence). CDR3 size: 13 residues. Trimming removed 8 bases at V and 8 bases at J, with 18 bases between.

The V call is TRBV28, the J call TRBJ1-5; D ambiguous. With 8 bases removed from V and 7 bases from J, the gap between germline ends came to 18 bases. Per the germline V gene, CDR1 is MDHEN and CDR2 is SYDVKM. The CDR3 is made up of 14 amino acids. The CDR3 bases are TGTGCCAGCCGGGCCCCGGCCCCGGGGCAGCCCCAGCATTTT. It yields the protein CASRAPAPGQPQHF.

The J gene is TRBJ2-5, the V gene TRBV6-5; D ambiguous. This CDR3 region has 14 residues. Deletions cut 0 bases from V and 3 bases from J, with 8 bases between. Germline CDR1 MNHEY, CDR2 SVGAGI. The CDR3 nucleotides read TGTGCCAGCAGTTACTCGACCCCGGAAGAGACCCAGTACTTC. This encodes CASSYSTPEETQYF.